This entry lists 27 T cell receptor beta chains sequenced from one sample in a study of cytomegalovirus exposure and HLA in healthy donors. Use of 60 Vbeta and 13 Jbeta primers characterized the PCR. Data came from immunoSEQ multiplex PCR; TCRdb stores just in-frame clones and leaves some out. The repertoire has 150,000 or so clones, around three quarters of them found once; the top ten carry more than 0.8%. Sequencing input: PBMCs. The receptor source for this set is a woman in her thirties or forties in good health and CMV-seronegative.

There are a few counts of this clone. The chain carries TRBV11-3 and TRBJ1-1; D gene unclear. Per the germline V gene, CDR1 is SGHNT and CDR2 is YENEEA. This CDR3 is built from 11 residues. V was trimmed by 0 bases and J by 8 bases, leaving 4 bases between them. CDR3 DNA: TGTGCCAGCAGCTTAGACAGGGAAGCTTTCTTT. Its protein product is CASSLDREAFF.

V and J are TRBV7-3 and TRBJ2-2, with 7 nucleotides matching TRBD1. The CDR3 contains 16 residues. J lost 0 bases, V lost 5 bases, and 6 bases had no gene match. CDR1 SGHTA and CDR2 FQGTGA come from the germline V gene. For the CDR3, the DNA is TGTGCCAGCAGCGCCCGTACAGGGGCGAACACCGGGGAGCTGTTTTTT. Translation gives CASSARTGANTGELFF. The variable domain in full, completed from reference TRBV7-3 and TRBJ2-2, reads GAGVSQTPSNKVTEKGKYVELRCDPISGHTALYWYRQSLGQGPEFLIYFQGTGAADDSGLPNDRFFAVRPEGSVSTLKIQRTERGDSAVYLCASSARTGANTGELFFGEGSRLTVL.

This chain connects TRBV18 to TRBJ1-1; the match to TRBD1 covers 7 bases. The length of the CDR3 is 13 residues. Germline V gives CDR1 KGHSH, CDR2 LQKENI. With V trimmed by 2 bases and J by 8 bases, 5 bases remained unmatched. The CDR3 spells CASSPSAGGEAFF. The CDR3 DNA is TGTGCCAGCTCACCATCGGCAGGGGGAGAAGCTTTCTTT.

This clone came up once. The chain employs TRBV1 and TRBJ2-1; the table assigns TRBD2, which was not confirmed against the DNA. TRBV1 is a recognized pseudogene. This CDR3 has 15 residues. As DNA, the CDR3 is TGCACCAGCAGCCCACACCGGACTAGCGCAAATGAGCAGTTCTTC. Translating gives CTSSPHRTSANEQFF.

The chain links TRBV5-4 to TRBJ1-1, with a tentative D call TRBD1 (5 bases). The CDR3 length is 15 residues. Looked up from germline, CDR1 is SGHNT and CDR2 is YYREEE (reference sequence). V was cut by 0 bases and J by 2 bases, with 11 bases left in between. The CDR3 nucleotides are TGTGCCAGCAGCTTGGAGCGGGGCCTAAACACTGAAGCTTTCTTT. Residues: CASSLERGLNTEAFF.

The CDR3 coding sequence is TGTGCCAGCAGCCCTTACGGAGGTAGCTCCTACAATGAGCAGTTCTTC. Protein sequence: CASSPYGGSSYNEQFF. The chain links TRBV7-6 to TRBJ2-1; TRBD2 might be the D (5 bases). The germline gives CDR1 SGHVS, CDR2 FNYEAQ. Trimming removed 5 bases at V and 0 bases at J, with 14 bases between. The CDR3 sequence is 16 residues long.

J is TRBJ2-4 and V is TRBV27; 14 bases align to TRBD2. V shed 4 bases, J shed 6 bases, and the junction held 5 bases outside the gene matches. CDR3 length: 16 amino acids. Germline lookup yields CDR1 MNHEY and CDR2 SMNVEV (reference sequence). CDR3 residues: CASSSPTSGRGNIQYF. CDR3 DNA: TGTGCCAGCAGTTCACCGACTAGCGGGAGGGGAAACATTCAGTACTTC.

V usage is TRBV9 and J usage is TRBJ2-7; 12 bases fit TRBD2. This CDR3 is 15 amino acids long. Looked up from germline, CDR1 is SGDLS and CDR2 is YYNGEE. Trimming cost V 2 bases and J 3 bases; bases outside gene matches: 3. The CDR3 is CASSVGLAGIYEQYF. CDR3 nucleotide sequence: TGTGCCAGCAGCGTCGGACTAGCGGGGATCTACGAGCAGTACTTC.

This chain connects TRBV2 to TRBJ2-2; the match to TRBD2 covers 7 bases. V trimming: 6 bases; J trimming: 6 bases; junction bases outside the gene matches: 7. The CDR3 totals 14 residues. Germline values: CDR1 SNHLY, CDR2 FYNNEI. The CDR3 loop reads CASRWREPAGELFF. The CDR3 DNA reads as TGTGCCAGCAGGTGGCGGGAGCCGGCCGGGGAGCTGTTTTTT.

The J gene is TRBJ2-7, the V gene TRBV19; 10 nucleotides align to TRBD2. CDR1 and CDR2 (germline): LNHDA, SQIVND (reference sequence). J gave up 7 bases and V 7 bases, and 19 bases lay outside the gene matches. This CDR3 contains 17 residues. In DNA form, the CDR3 reads TGTGCCAGTATGAGGGAGGCTAGCGGGAGTGGGCCTAAGGAGCAGTACTTC. This encodes CASMREASGSGPKEQYF.

The genes are TRBV5-6 and TRBJ2-7, with D possibly matching TRBD1 (6 bases). The CDR3 is 13 amino acids. Germline CDR1 SGHDT, CDR2 YYEEEE. V gave up 2 bases and J gave up 2 bases, with 8 bases separating them. CDR3 coding DNA: TGTGCCAGCAGCTTTGGACAGACCTACGAGCAGTACTTC. The encoded protein is CASSFGQTYEQYF.

This chain links TRBV9 with TRBJ2-7; 8 positions match TRBD2. This CDR3 contains 14 residues. The ends lost 0 bases at V and 4 bases at J; junction bases unmatched: 3. CDR1 and CDR2 (germline): SGDLS, YYNGEE. This CDR3 is CASSVDVAGYEQYF. CDR3 in DNA: TGTGCCAGCAGCGTAGATGTAGCGGGATACGAGCAGTACTTC. The full variable domain, completed using reference TRBV9 and TRBJ2-7, is DSGVTQTPKHLITATGQRVTLRCSPRSGDLSVYWYQQSLDQGLQFLIQYYNGEERAKGNILERFSAQQFPDLHSELNLSSLELGDSALYFCASSVDVAGYEQYFGPGTRLTVT.

In this sample, this clone turned up once. The CDR3 loop reads CASSRMADTEAFF. The CDR3 DNA reads as TGTGCCAGCAGTCGTATGGCGGACACTGAAGCTTTCTTT. This sequence joins TRBV6-6 and TRBJ1-1; D is uncertain. Trimming stripped 5 bases from V and 3 bases from J, with 10 bases between. Germline assignment: CDR1 MNHNY and CDR2 SVGAGI (reference sequence). The CDR3 runs to 13 residues.

The chain links TRBV7-8 to TRBJ2-5; D call uncertain. CDR1 is SGHVS and CDR2 is FQNEAQ in the germline V gene. There are 13 residues in the CDR3. V was trimmed by 5 bases and J by 0 bases, leaving 7 bases between them. CDR3 protein: CASSIQYQETQYF. The CDR3 DNA sequence: TGTGCCAGCAGCATCCAGTACCAAGAGACCCAGTACTTC.

This chain connects TRBV2 to TRBJ1-5, with D uncertain. This CDR3 has 14 amino acids. Germline V gene lookup returns CDR1 SNHLY and CDR2 FYNNEI. Trimming took 7 bases from V and 1 from J, leaving 11 bases between them. In DNA, the CDR3 is TGTGCCAGCAAAGAGGCGTACAGCAATCAGCCCCAGCATTTT. Amino acid sequence: CASKEAYSNQPQHF.

The chain carries TRBV11-3 and TRBJ1-5; perhaps TRBD1 as D (5 bases). CDR3 length: 13 amino acids. The V gene's germline CDR1 is SGHNT and CDR2 YENEEA. Between the trimmed V and J ends, which lost 7 bases and 6 bases, there was a span of 13 bases. CDR3 region: CASTRVSGQPQHF. The DNA for the CDR3 is TGTGCCAGCACCAGGGTTTCGGGTCAGCCCCAGCATTTT.

The chain employs TRBV5-1 and TRBJ2-1; 10 nucleotides agree with TRBD2. With V trimmed by 3 bases and J by 7 bases, 7 bases remained unmatched. The CDR3 is made up of 15 amino acids. Germline CDR1 reads SGHRS; CDR2 reads YFSETQ. This CDR3 is CASSSGTSVTNEQFF. The CDR3 coding sequence is TGCGCCAGCAGCTCCGGGACTAGCGTGACTAATGAGCAGTTCTTC.

The chain joins TRBV5-1 to TRBJ1-1; 9 nucleotides match TRBD1. The CDR3 totals 16 residues. The germline gives CDR1 SGHRS, CDR2 YFSETQ. V shed 2 bases, J shed 11 bases, and the junction held 16 bases outside the gene matches. This CDR3 reads CASSFGGVVGQGMAFF. CDR3 in DNA: TGCGCCAGCAGCTTCGGGGGGGTTGTAGGACAGGGGATGGCTTTCTTT.

The DNA of the CDR3 is TGTGCCAGCAGTGAACAGCGGGTGGGGGGTGCAGATACGCAGTATTTT. Translating gives CASSEQRVGGADTQYF. The gene calls are TRBV6-1 and TRBJ2-3, with D tentatively TRBD2 (6 bases). Germline V CDR1 and CDR2: MNHNS, SASEGT. V was pared by 2 bases and J by 4 bases, with 16 bases between. The CDR3 extends over 16 amino acids.

The chain is built from TRBV7-3 and TRBJ2-7; TRBD2 aligns across 7 bases. Germline lookup yields CDR1 SGHTA and CDR2 FQGTGA. V was clipped by 1 base and J by 4 bases; unmatched bases: 7. The CDR3 extends over 15 amino acids. The CDR3: CASSLKWREKYEQYF. DNA for the CDR3: TGTGCCAGCAGCTTAAAATGGCGGGAGAAGTACGAGCAGTACTTC. The full variable domain, with the rest looked up from reference TRBV7-3 and TRBJ2-7, is GAGVSQTPSNKVTEKGKYVELRCDPISGHTALYWYRQSLGQGPEFLIYFQGTGAADDSGLPNDRFFAVRPEGSVSTLKIQRTERGDSAVYLCASSLKWREKYEQYFGPGTRLTVT.

The V gene is TRBV30, the J gene TRBJ1-1; D gene ambiguous. CDR1 GTSNPN and CDR2 SVGIG come from the germline V gene (reference sequence). CDR3 size: 14 residues. V lost 0 bases and J 1 base, leaving 9 bases between the germline ends. The CDR3 sequence: CAWSVGTENTEAFF. The CDR3 bases are TGTGCCTGGAGTGTAGGTACAGAGAACACTGAAGCTTTCTTT.

The rearrangement uses TRBV5-1 and TRBJ2-5; TRBD2 aligns across 10 bases. The CDR3 is 15 residues long. V dropped 4 bases and J dropped 4; count of bases not matched to a gene: 7. From germline, CDR1 is SGHRS and CDR2 YFSETQ. CDR3: CASSPGTSAGETQYF. In DNA form, the CDR3 reads TGCGCCAGCAGCCCCGGGACTAGCGCAGGAGAGACCCAGTACTTC.

The V gene is TRBV19, the J gene TRBJ1-2, with D maybe TRBD1 (6 bases). This CDR3 spans 13 amino acids. V was shortened by 3 bases and J by 8 bases, with 13 bases between the two germline ends. CDR1 LNHDA and CDR2 SQIVND come from the germline V gene (reference sequence). CDR3 coding DNA: TGTGCCAGTAGTATCTGGGGGCAGGAGGGCTACACCTTC. It specifies CASSIWGQEGYTF. The full variable domain, rest sourced from reference TRBV19 and TRBJ1-2, is DGGITQSPKYLFRKEGQNVTLSCEQNLNHDAMYWYRQDPGQGLRLIYYSQIVNDFQKGDIAEGYSVSREKKESFPLTVTSAQKNPTAFYLCASSIWGQEGYTFGSGTRLTVV.

J is TRBJ2-7 and V is TRBV6-6; TRBD1 matches 9 bases. Germline values: CDR1 MNHNY, CDR2 SVGAGI (reference sequence). The CDR3 length is 15 residues. The ends lost 6 bases at V and 0 bases at J; junction bases unmatched: 6. The CDR3 loop reads CASSPGTGSSYEQYF. In DNA, the CDR3 is TGTGCCAGCAGCCCCGGGACAGGGAGCTCCTACGAGCAGTACTTC.

The rearrangement joins TRBV4-2 to TRBJ2-5; 11 bases line up with TRBD2. The germline V gene has CDR1 LGHNA and CDR2 YNFKEQ. The CDR3 loop spans 16 amino acids. V was pared by 0 bases and J by 1 base, with 1 base of the junction left unmatched. The CDR3 spells CASSQDGTSGQETQYF. The DNA for the CDR3 is TGTGCCAGCAGCCAAGATGGGACTAGCGGCCAAGAGACCCAGTACTTC.

V usage is TRBV29-1 and J usage is TRBJ2-1, with D possibly matching TRBD2 (6 bases). This CDR3 contains 12 residues. Per germline, CDR1 SQVTM and CDR2 ANQGSEA. V was shortened by 8 bases and J by 7 bases, with 15 bases between the two germline ends. DNA of the CDR3: TGCAGCCTTAATGACAGCGGGAATGAGCAGTTCTTC. Amino acid sequence: CSLNDSGNEQFF.

Here the CDR3 reads CASSPWTGGIYTF. In nucleotides, the CDR3 is TGTGCCAGCAGCCCCTGGACAGGGGGCATTTACACCTTC. The chain combines TRBV2 with TRBJ1-2; TRBD1 matches 11 bases. With V trimmed by 6 bases and J by 11 bases, 8 bases remained unmatched. The germline V gene encodes CDR1 SNHLY and CDR2 FYNNEI. CDR3 length: 13 residues.